Shown below are 3 T cell receptor beta chains from a single sample sequenced in a study of T-cell reconstitution after alpha-beta-depleted transplantation in children. Unique molecular identifiers were used in preparing the TCRbeta library. TCRdb redid the calling of the PCR reads with MiXCR, one entry per CDR3 protein. The sample yields fewer than 450,000 distinct CDR3 sequences, 15% to 20% seen once. This sample comprised PBMCs, mostly from graft donor cells, obtained 360 days after TCRalphabeta/CD19-depleted stem cell transplant. The receptors stem from a male patient aged 2-10 years who had a stem cell transplant for acute lymphoblastic leukemia, so the T cells may come from the graft donor.

This clonotype was picked up a small number of times. The chain is built from TRBV11-2 and TRBJ2-5; 7 positions match TRBD2. Germline lookup yields CDR1 SGHAT and CDR2 FQNNGV. This CDR3 spans 15 amino acids. The trim removed 5 bases at V and 5 bases at J, leaving 11 bases unmatched. CDR3 nucleotide sequence: TGTGCCAGCAGCCCCAAGGTCGTCGGGGGGGAGACCCAGTACTTC. Protein product: CASSPKVVGGETQYF.

The chain employs TRBV6-5 and TRBJ1-6; tentative D call: TRBD1 (5 bases). The V end was cut by 9 bases, the J end by 7 bases, with 10 bases between. This CDR3 is 12 amino acids long. CDR1 and CDR2 (germline): MNHEY, SVGAGI. CDR3 nucleotide sequence: TGTGCCAGTGGGGGACGGAATTCACCCCTCCACTTT. Protein product: CASGGRNSPLHF.

V and J are TRBV10-3 and TRBJ1-4; D remains ambiguous. V lost 2 bases and J 5 bases, leaving 6 bases between the germline ends. Germline assignment: CDR1 ENHRY and CDR2 SYGVKD. The CDR3 sequence is 13 residues long. The CDR3 bases are TGTGCCATCAGTGAGGGACGGAATGAAAAACTGTTTTTT. Its translation is CAISEGRNEKLFF.